A selection of T cell receptor beta chains follows, all from one sample in a study of T-cell memory formation after mild COVID-19. TCRdb reprocessed the 5' RACE reads with MiXCR, giving one entry per CDR3 protein. The sample lists fewer than 650,000 distinct CDR3 sequences; 15% to 20% were seen once. Input material: PBMCs or a T cell subset sorted from them (not recorded which). All receptors derive from an adult woman who had mild COVID-19 (a few samples of this study predate the infection). Cell type and time point are not known. Each CDR3 is given with its conserved first and last residue. Each record gives: clone size, V gene, D gene, J gene, CDR3 protein, CDR3 DNA. A D gene is named only where the DNA matches it firmly. Clone size is not always given. Where it is, it says once, few, many or a class for expanded clones.

.,TRBV29-1,.,TRBJ2-1,CSGERGTNEQFF,TGCAGCGGTGAGAGGGGGACCAATGAGCAGTTCTTC
few,TRBV24-1,.,TRBJ2-2,CATSNRKGPTGELFF,TGTGCCACCAGTAATAGGAAGGGGCCCACCGGGGAGCTGTTTTTT
.,TRBV12-3/TRBV12-4,.,TRBJ2-7,CASSARDSTYEQYF,TGTGCCAGCAGTGCACGGGACTCAACCTACGAGCAGTACTTC
.,TRBV12-3/TRBV12-4,TRBD1,TRBJ1-6,CASSLGQGDSPLHF,TGTGCCAGCAGTTTGGGTCAGGGGGATTCACCCCTCCACTTT
.,TRBV6-6,TRBD1,TRBJ1-1,CASSNTRGSSGTEAFF,TGTGCCAGCAGTAACACCAGGGGGAGTAGCGGCACTGAAGCTTTCTTT
.,TRBV2,TRBD2,TRBJ2-7,CASTIAGYSYEQYF,TGTGCCAGCACTATAGCGGGGTACTCCTACGAGCAGTACTTC
.,TRBV7-9,TRBD1,TRBJ1-2,CASSPIQGPHGYTF,TGTGCCAGCAGCCCTATACAGGGGCCGCATGGCTACACCTTC
.,TRBV27,.,TRBJ1-6,CASSTPGSGSPLHF,TGTGCCAGCAGTACCCCGGGGTCCGGTTCACCCCTCCACTTT
few,TRBV6-2/TRBV6-3,.,TRBJ1-1,CASSYGERDGTEAFF,TGTGCCAGCAGTTACGGGGAGCGGGACGGCACTGAAGCTTTCTTT
many,TRBV7-9,TRBD2,TRBJ2-1,CASSLVTGGGNEQFF,TGTGCCAGCAGCTTAGTTACGGGAGGAGGCAATGAGCAGTTCTTC
.,TRBV7-3,.,TRBJ2-7,CASSRTEINYEQYF,TGTGCCAGCAGCCGAACAGAGATAAACTACGAGCAGTACTTC
once,TRBV7-9,.,TRBJ1-3,CASRLMSTVGNTIYF,TGTGCCAGCAGATTAATGAGCACCGTTGGAAACACCATATATTTT
few,TRBV5-1,.,TRBJ1-2,CASSFGDGDGYTF,TGCGCCAGCAGCTTTGGGGATGGCGATGGCTACACCTTC
few,TRBV7-6,TRBD2,TRBJ2-7,CASSSVTSGATYEQYF,TGTGCCAGCAGCTCCGTGACTAGCGGGGCCACCTACGAGCAGTACTTC
few,TRBV15,.,TRBJ2-7,CATSRRDAIDEQYF,TGTGCCACCAGCAGGAGGGACGCAATCGACGAGCAGTACTTC
.,TRBV5-1,.,TRBJ2-1,CASGRQAYNEQFF,TGCGCCAGCGGGAGACAGGCCTACAATGAGCAGTTCTTC
.,TRBV27,.,TRBJ2-1,CASSHGRWPHNEQFF,TGTGCCAGCAGTCACGGCCGGTGGCCCCACAATGAGCAGTTCTTC
.,TRBV19,.,TRBJ2-2,CASSIEWLGGPNTGELFF,TGTGCCAGTAGTATAGAATGGTTAGGGGGACCCAACACCGGGGAGCTGTTTTTT
few,TRBV7-6,TRBD1,TRBJ2-7,CASSRSTGANEQYF,TGTGCCAGCAGCCGGTCGACAGGGGCCAACGAGCAGTACTTC
.,TRBV7-9,.,TRBJ2-7,CASSPAGVHEQYF,TGTGCCAGCAGCCCCGCGGGCGTACACGAGCAGTACTTC
.,TRBV11-2,TRBD2,TRBJ2-3,CASGLGLAATDTQYF,TGTGCCAGCGGCCTCGGACTAGCGGCCACAGATACGCAGTATTTT
few,TRBV7-3,TRBD2,TRBJ2-1,CASSLKRWEASGRFLNNEQFF,TGTGCCAGCAGCTTAAAGAGGTGGGAGGCTAGCGGGAGGTTCCTGAACAATGAGCAGTTCTTC
few,TRBV30,TRBD2,TRBJ2-2,CAWRNQRENGELFF,TGTGCCTGGAGGAACCAGCGGGAGAACGGGGAGCTGTTTTTT
.,TRBV6-1,TRBD1,TRBJ1-1,CASSRQTGTNTEAFF,TGTGCCAGCAGTCGGCAGACAGGGACGAACACTGAAGCTTTCTTT
few,TRBV7-3,.,TRBJ1-2,CASSLTPGEGYGYTF,TGTGCCAGCAGCTTAACACCCGGGGAGGGCTATGGCTACACCTTC
.,TRBV18,.,TRBJ1-2,CASSPLKDLYGYTF,TGTGCCAGCTCACCACTGAAGGATCTCTATGGCTACACCTTC
.,TRBV5-1,.,TRBJ1-1,CASSGPGTLRDTEAFF,TGCGCCAGCAGCGGACCCGGGACCCTGAGGGACACTGAAGCTTTCTTT
.,TRBV6-1,.,TRBJ1-1,CASRVDTLNTEAFF,TGTGCCAGCAGGGTTGACACCCTGAACACTGAAGCTTTCTTT
.,TRBV27,.,TRBJ2-7,CASSSGPHPEQYF,TGTGCCAGCAGTTCGGGACCTCATCCCGAGCAGTACTTC
few,TRBV4-1,TRBD2,TRBJ2-3,CASSHAASGGGAGGPWFTDTQYF,TGCGCCAGCAGCCACGCGGCGAGCGGGGGTGGAGCGGGGGGGCCCTGGTTTACAGATACGCAGTATTTT
few,TRBV20-1,.,TRBJ2-3,CSARDLSGRTTDTQYF,TGCAGTGCTAGAGATCTGAGCGGTCGGACCACAGATACGCAGTATTTT
few,TRBV6-2/TRBV6-3,.,TRBJ2-7,CASESTGVKPYEQYF,TGTGCCAGCGAGTCCACTGGGGTAAAGCCCTACGAGCAGTACTTC
.,TRBV12-3/TRBV12-4,.,TRBJ1-1,CASGSRTWDTEAFF,TGTGCCAGCGGATCCCGGACGTGGGACACTGAAGCTTTCTTT
.,TRBV24-1,.,TRBJ2-5,CATRDLYGETQYF,TGTGCCACCAGGGATCTTTATGGGGAGACCCAGTACTTC
.,TRBV7-2,.,TRBJ1-2,CASSLAHYGYTF,TGTGCCAGCAGCTTAGCACACTATGGCTACACCTTC
.,TRBV10-3,TRBD2,TRBJ2-7,CAISGGAGVGEQYF,TGTGCCATCAGTGGGGGAGCGGGAGTGGGCGAGCAGTACTTC
.,TRBV19,TRBD1,TRBJ1-2,CASSTRYRGYYGYTF,TGTGCCAGTAGTACGAGATACAGGGGGTACTATGGCTACACCTTC
.,TRBV10-3,.,TRBJ2-7,CAISESEFYEQYF,TGTGCCATCAGTGAGTCCGAATTCTACGAGCAGTACTTC
many,TRBV4-2,.,TRBJ2-5,CASSQEALAPGETQYF,TGTGCCAGCAGCCAAGAAGCATTAGCTCCAGGCGAGACCCAGTACTTC
few,TRBV5-5,.,TRBJ1-5,CASSLGGSGGNQPQHF,TGTGCCAGCAGCTTGGGAGGATCGGGGGGGAATCAGCCCCAGCATTTT
.,TRBV6-5,TRBD2,TRBJ2-1,CASSRPGLAGREQFF,TGTGCCAGCAGTAGACCGGGACTAGCGGGACGTGAGCAGTTCTTC